This TCR beta chain was identified in a study of OX40 agonist ivuxolimab in advanced cancers. The wider study: Anti-PD-1, anti-PD-L1 or anti-CTLA-4 therapy given earlier was allowed, and around 40% had some. Points from the study as a whole: Some of the nonresponding patients also showed low levels of normalized T-cell clonal expansion. The expanded peripheral T cells' antigen specificity was not determined.

This clone has a handful of counts. Its specificity is not known. Systemic immunosuppression or a history of autoimmune disease excluded patients. CDR1 is SGHNT and CDR2 is YENEEA in the germline V gene. Trimming removed 4 bases at V and 6 bases at J, with 12 bases between. The CDR3 runs to 13 residues. The data were produced by immunoSEQ multiplex PCR, yet TCRdb's version contains in-frame clones alone and is incomplete. The sample lists some 70,000 clones, 86% seen once, with around 8.3% in the top ten. This receptor was taken from an adult with an advanced solid tumor such as melanoma, head and neck, liver or kidney cancer. The genes are TRBV11-3 and TRBJ1-1; D gene uncertain. This specimen consisted of CD4+ or CD8+ T cells sorted from blood, obtained in a trial of the OX40 agonist ivuxolimab. The CDR3 region is CASSSPRMSEAFF. As DNA, the CDR3 is TGTGCCAGCAGCTCGCCCCGGATGTCTGAAGCTTTCTTT.